This TCR beta chain was sequenced in a study of blood T cell repertoires in COVID-19 (dated by TCRdb to 2018 to 2021). For the study in its entirety: Collaborator samples came from the United States, Italy and Spain and covered acute and convalescent phases of COVID-19. The prospective study material was composed of cDNA or gDNA derived from T cells, B-cell-depleted T cells, or PBMCs. HLA class I and class II types, where available, came from metadata supplied by the sample provider rather than from assay-based typing. Samples were obtained from the ongoing ImmuneRACE study (first 160 participants) and from 1,254 subjects provided by 6 global collaborators. The dataset comprised deeply sampled blood TCRbeta repertoires from subjects exposed to, actively infected with, or recovered from COVID-19. The repertoires were released in a freely available public database meant as a resource for research on the immune response to SARS-CoV-2. A de-identified subject ID, COVID-19 status, age in years and sex were almost always included in the sample metadata. On the study overall, not on this receptor specifically: How much clinical and demographic metadata was included differed by source and by participant, and the metadata was provided uncurated.

Each collaborating institution followed its own protocols to collect whole blood in K2EDTA tubes. Collaborator samples were shipped for TCRbeta analysis as frozen whole blood, isolated PBMCs, or DNA extracted from either sample type. Trimming removed 5 bases from V and 1 base from J, leaving 12 bases between the germline ends. The CDR3, from cysteine to phenylalanine, totals 15 residues. The CDR3 DNA has 45 bases and is translated from base 1. The germline V gene provides CDR1 SGHAT and CDR2 FQNNGV. The immunoSEQ Assay, a bias-controlled multiplex PCR, was used to amplify TCRbeta CDR3 regions from genomic DNA. The paper's data handling went like this. The number of nucleated cells in each sample was estimated by amplification of reference gene primers within the assay. To quantify the absolute abundance of each unique TCRbeta CDR3 rearrangement, sequence reads were collapsed and filtered. For each sample, productive Simpson clonality was calculated as the square root of Simpson's diversity index over productive rearrangements. In its TCRdb copy, this immuneACCESS table keeps in-frame sequences only and misses some clones. Where compared with another copy, unresolved V genes explain less than half of these, and the others have no known cause. For V, J and clone size, that table is used; D and trimming come from the DNA. This sample lists about 200,000 clones; around 80% were detected once. The top ten clonotypes cover under 15% of the sample.

Turning to this clone: Its antigen remains undetermined. There are no base qualities to consult, and no much larger clone falls within one base.

The V and J segments used are TRBV11-2 and TRBJ2-4, with no confident D gene call. The receptor was derived from a human donor in a cohort sampled during active COVID-19. The sample consisted of peripheral blood. The DNA sequence reads TGTGCCAGCAGCCTCCCTCAGGCTGCCAAAAACATTCAGTACTTC. This yields the protein CASSLPQAAKNIQYF.